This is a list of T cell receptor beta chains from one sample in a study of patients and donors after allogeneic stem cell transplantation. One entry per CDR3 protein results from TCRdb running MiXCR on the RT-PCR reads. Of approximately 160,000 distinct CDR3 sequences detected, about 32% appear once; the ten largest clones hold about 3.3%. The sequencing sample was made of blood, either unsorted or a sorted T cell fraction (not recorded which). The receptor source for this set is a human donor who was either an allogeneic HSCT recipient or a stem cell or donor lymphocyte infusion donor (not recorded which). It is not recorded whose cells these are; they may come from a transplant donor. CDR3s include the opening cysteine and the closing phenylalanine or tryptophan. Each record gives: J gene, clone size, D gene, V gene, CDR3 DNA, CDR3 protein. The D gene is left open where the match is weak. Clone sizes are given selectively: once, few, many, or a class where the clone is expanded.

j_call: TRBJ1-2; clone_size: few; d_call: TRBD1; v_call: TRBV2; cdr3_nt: TGTGCCAGCAGTTTGGGGACAGGGGGCAACTATGGCTACACCTTC; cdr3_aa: CASSLGTGGNYGYTF
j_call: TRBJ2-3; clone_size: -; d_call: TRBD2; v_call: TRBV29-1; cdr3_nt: TGCAGCGTTGAAGATTCGTCACGCGGGACTAGCGTAGATACGCAGTATTTT; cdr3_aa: CSVEDSSRGTSVDTQYF
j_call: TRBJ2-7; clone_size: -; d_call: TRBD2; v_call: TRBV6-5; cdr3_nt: TGTGCCAGCAGTCCCGGACTAGCGGAAGCCTACGAGCAGTACTTC; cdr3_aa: CASSPGLAEAYEQYF
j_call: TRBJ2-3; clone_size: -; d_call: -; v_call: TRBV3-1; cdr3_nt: TGTGCCAGCAGCCAAGGACAGGTCACAGATACGCAGTATTTT; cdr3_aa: CASSQGQVTDTQYF
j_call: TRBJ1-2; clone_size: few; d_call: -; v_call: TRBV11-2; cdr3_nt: TGTGCCAGCAGCGGACCGACAGCGTATGGCTACACCTTC; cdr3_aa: CASSGPTAYGYTF
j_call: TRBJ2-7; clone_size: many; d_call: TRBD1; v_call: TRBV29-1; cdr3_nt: TGCAGCGTGACCGGGACAGGGATCTACGAGCAGTACTTC; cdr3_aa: CSVTGTGIYEQYF
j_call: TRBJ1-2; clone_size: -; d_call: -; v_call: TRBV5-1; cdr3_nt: TGCGCCAGCAGCTTTAGAGGGCCTAACTATGGCTACACCTTC; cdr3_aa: CASSFRGPNYGYTF
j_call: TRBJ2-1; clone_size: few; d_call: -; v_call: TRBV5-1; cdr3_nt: TGCGCCAGCAGCGGTAGTACCCTTCGGGATGAGCAGTTCTTC; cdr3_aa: CASSGSTLRDEQFF
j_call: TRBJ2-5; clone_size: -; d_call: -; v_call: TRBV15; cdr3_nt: TGTGCCACCAGCAGTCCTTGGAGCGGAGATATCCAAGAGACCCAGTACTTC; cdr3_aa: CATSSPWSGDIQETQYF
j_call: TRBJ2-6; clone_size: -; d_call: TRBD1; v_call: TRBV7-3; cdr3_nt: TGTGCCAGCAGCTCAACAGGGGGCTCTGGGGCCAACGTCCAGACTTTC; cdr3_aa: CASSSTGGSGANVQTF
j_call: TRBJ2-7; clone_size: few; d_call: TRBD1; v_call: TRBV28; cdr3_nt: TGTGCCAGCAGTTTATGGACAGGGGGCTATTCCTACGAGCAGTACTTC; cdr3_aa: CASSLWTGGYSYEQYF
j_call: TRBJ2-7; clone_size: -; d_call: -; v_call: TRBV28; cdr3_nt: TGTGCCAGCACCTCCGGGGGCGGGCAGATCTACGAGCAGTACTTC; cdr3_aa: CASTSGGGQIYEQYF
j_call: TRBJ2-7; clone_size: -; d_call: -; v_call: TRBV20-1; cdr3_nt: TGCAGTGCTAGACAGGTGCCCTACGAGCAGTACTTC; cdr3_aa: CSARQVPYEQYF
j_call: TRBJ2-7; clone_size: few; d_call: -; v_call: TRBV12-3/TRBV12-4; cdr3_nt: TGTGCCAGCAGTCGGCCGGGACAAACCTACGAGCAGTACTTC; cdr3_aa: CASSRPGQTYEQYF
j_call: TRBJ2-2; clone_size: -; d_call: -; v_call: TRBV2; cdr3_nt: TGTGCCAGCAGGGGGACAAGGGGGAACACCGGGGAGCTGTTTTTT; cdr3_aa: CASRGTRGNTGELFF
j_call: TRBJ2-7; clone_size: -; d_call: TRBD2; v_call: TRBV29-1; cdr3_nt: TGCAGCGGCGCCACGGGGGGGGAGCAGTACTTC; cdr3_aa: CSGATGGEQYF
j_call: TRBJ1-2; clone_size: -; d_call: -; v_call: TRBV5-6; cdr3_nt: TGTGCCAGCAGCTTAAATACCTATGGCTACACCTTC; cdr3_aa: CASSLNTYGYTF
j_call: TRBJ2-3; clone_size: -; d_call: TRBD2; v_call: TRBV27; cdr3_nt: TGTGCCAGCAGTCGACGACTAGCGGCTATCACAGATACGCAGTATTTT; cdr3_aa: CASSRRLAAITDTQYF
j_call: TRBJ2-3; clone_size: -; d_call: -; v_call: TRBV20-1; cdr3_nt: TGCAGTGCTAGAGTAGCTAGCACAGATACGCAGTATTTT; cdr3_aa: CSARVASTDTQYF
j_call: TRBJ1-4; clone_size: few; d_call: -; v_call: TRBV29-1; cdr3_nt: TGCAGCGTTGAAGATCTTCGGGAAAAACTGTTTTTT; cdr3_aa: CSVEDLREKLFF
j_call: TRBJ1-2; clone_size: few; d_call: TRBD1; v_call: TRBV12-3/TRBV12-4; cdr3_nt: TGTGCCAGCAGTTTAGCATCGACAGGGGGCGTAGGCTACACCTTC; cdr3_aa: CASSLASTGGVGYTF
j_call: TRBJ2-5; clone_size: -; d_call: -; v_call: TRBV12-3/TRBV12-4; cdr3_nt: TGTGCCAGCAGTTGGGGCACTAGTCAGACCCAGTACTTC; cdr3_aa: CASSWGTSQTQYF
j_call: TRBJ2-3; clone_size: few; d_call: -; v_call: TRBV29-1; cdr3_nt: TGCAGCGTTGACCGGATTAGCACAGATACGCAGTATTTT; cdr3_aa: CSVDRISTDTQYF
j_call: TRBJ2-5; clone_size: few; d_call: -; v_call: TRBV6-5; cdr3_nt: TGTGCCAGCAGTTACTCGATAAAGAGCTATCCCTGGGAGACCCAGTACTTC; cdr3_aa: CASSYSIKSYPWETQYF
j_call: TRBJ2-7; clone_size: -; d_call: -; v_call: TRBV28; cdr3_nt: TGTGCCAGCAGTTTATACAGCGACTCCTACGAGCAGTACTTC; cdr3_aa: CASSLYSDSYEQYF
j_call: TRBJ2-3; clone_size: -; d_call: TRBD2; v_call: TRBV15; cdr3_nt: TGTGCCACCAGCAGAGGCCCCTTTACCGGGAGGGACACAGATACGCAGTATTTT; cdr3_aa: CATSRGPFTGRDTDTQYF
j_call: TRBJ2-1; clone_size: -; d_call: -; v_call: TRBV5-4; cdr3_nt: TGTGCCACCGCACCCTCCGGGTCACCCTCCAATGAGCAGTTCTTC; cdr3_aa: CATAPSGSPSNEQFF
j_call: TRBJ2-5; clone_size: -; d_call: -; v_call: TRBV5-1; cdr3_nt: TGCGCCAGCAGCGCCCTCAGTGAGACCCAGTACTTC; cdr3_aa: CASSALSETQYF
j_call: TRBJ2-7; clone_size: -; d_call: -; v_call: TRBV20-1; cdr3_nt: TGCAGTGCTAGCGACCGGGACGGTAGGATCGCCTACGAGCAGTACTTC; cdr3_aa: CSASDRDGRIAYEQYF
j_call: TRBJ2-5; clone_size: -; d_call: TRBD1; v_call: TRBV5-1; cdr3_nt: TGCGCCAGCAGCTTGGTATTCTGGACAGGGACTCAAGAGACCCAGTACTTC; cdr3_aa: CASSLVFWTGTQETQYF
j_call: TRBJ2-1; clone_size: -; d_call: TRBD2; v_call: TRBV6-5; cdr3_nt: TGTGCCAGCACCCACGGACTAGTGGAGTTCTTC; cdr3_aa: CASTHGLVEFF
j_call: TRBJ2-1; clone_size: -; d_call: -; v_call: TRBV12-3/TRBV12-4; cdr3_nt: TGTGCCAGCAGTTTCCTAGCCGGAGCGTTAAATGAGCAGTTCTTC; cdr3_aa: CASSFLAGALNEQFF
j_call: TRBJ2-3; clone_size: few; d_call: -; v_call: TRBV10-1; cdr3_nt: TGCGCCAGCAGCGTCCAGGGAACAGATACGCAGTATTTT; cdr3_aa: CASSVQGTDTQYF
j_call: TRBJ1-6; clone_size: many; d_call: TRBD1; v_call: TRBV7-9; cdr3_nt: TGTGCCAGCAGCTCAGGGGCCAGGGGGCTCTATAATTCACCCCTCCACTTT; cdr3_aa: CASSSGARGLYNSPLHF
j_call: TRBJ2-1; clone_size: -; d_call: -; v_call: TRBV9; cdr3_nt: TGTGCCAGCAGCGGTAGGGGCTTAGGGTACCGCTCCTACAATGAGCAGTTCTTC; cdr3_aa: CASSGRGLGYRSYNEQFF
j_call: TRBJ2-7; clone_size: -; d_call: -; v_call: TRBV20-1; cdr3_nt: TGCAGTGTACGATTGAGCTCCTACGAGCAGTACTTC; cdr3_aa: CSVRLSSYEQYF
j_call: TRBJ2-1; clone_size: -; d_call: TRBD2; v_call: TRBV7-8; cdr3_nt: TGTGCCAGCAGCTTAGGGAGGGGCGGGAGACCAGGGTACAATGAGCAGTTCTTC; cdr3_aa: CASSLGRGGRPGYNEQFF
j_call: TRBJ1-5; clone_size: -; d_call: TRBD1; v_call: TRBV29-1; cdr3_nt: TGCAGCGTCAATACCGGGACAGGGGTCAATCAGCCCCAGCATTTT; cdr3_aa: CSVNTGTGVNQPQHF
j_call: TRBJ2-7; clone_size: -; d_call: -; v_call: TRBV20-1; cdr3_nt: TGCAGTGCCGTCGGGACACCGAGCTCCTACGAGCAGTACTTC; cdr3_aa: CSAVGTPSSYEQYF
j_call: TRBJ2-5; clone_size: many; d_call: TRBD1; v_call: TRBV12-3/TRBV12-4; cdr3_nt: TGTGCCAGCAGCTTTGACAGGGAAGAGACCCAGTACTTC; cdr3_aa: CASSFDREETQYF
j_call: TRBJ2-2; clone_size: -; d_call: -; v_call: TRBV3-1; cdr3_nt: TGTGCCAGCAGCCAAGTTTCAGGAATAACCGGGGAGCTGTTTTTT; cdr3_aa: CASSQVSGITGELFF
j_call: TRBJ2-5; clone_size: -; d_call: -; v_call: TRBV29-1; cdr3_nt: TGCAGCGTTGAAGTATGGCAGGGGGAGACCCAGTACTTC; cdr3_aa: CSVEVWQGETQYF
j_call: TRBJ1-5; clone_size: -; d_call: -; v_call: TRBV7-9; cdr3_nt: TGTGCCAGCAGCTCCGTTGAAGATCAGCCCCAGCATTTT; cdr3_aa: CASSSVEDQPQHF
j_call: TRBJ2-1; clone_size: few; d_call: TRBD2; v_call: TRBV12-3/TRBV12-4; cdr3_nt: TGTGCCAGCAGTCTTGGACTAGCGGGCTCCTACAATGAGCAGTTCTTC; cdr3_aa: CASSLGLAGSYNEQFF
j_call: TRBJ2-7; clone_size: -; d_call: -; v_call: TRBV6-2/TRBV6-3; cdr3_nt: TGTGCCAGCAGCGACGCACACCCGAGCTCCTACGAGCAGTACTTC; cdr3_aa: CASSDAHPSSYEQYF
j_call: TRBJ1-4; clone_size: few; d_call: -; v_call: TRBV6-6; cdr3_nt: TGTGCCAGTTCGAGGGGTTTCGGAGAAAAACTGTTTTTT; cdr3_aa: CASSRGFGEKLFF
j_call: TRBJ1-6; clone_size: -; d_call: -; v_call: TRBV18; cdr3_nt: TGTGCCAGCTCACCGGCGGGAGATTCACCCCTCCACTTT; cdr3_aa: CASSPAGDSPLHF
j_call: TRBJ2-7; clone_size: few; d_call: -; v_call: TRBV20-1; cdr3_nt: TGCACCCCCGGATTACAGCACCATTGTGGGTACGAGCAGTACTTC; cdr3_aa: CTPGLQHHCGYEQYF
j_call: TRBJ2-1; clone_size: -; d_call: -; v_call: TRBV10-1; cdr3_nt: TGCGCCAGCAGTAGGGGCAGGGTGACAAGCTCCTACAATGAGCAGTTCTTC; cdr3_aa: CASSRGRVTSSYNEQFF
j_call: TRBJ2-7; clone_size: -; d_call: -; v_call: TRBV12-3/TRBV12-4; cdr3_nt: TGTGCCAGCACCGGGGACACTTCCTACGAGCAGTACTTC; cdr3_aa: CASTGDTSYEQYF
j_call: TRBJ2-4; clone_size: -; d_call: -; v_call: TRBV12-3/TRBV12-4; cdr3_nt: TGTGCCAGCAGTTTAAATTTAGCCAAAAACATTCAGTACTTC; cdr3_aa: CASSLNLAKNIQYF
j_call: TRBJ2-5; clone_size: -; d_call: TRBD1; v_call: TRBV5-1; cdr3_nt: TGCGCCAGCAGCAGGCCGGGACAGGGACAGGAGACCCAGTACTTC; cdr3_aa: CASSRPGQGQETQYF
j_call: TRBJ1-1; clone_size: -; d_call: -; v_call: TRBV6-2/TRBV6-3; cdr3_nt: TGTGCCAGCACTCTCTGGGGGGTGAACACTGAAGCTTTCTTT; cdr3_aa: CASTLWGVNTEAFF
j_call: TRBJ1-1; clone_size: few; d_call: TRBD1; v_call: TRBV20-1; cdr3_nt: TGCAGTGCCTCCCGGACAGGGACCTCAGTAGACACTGAAGCTTTCTTT; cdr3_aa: CSASRTGTSVDTEAFF
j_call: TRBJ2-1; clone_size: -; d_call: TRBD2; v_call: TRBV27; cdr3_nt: TGTGCCAGCAGTTTCAGACTAGCGGGGTACAATGAGCAGTTCTTC; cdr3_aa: CASSFRLAGYNEQFF
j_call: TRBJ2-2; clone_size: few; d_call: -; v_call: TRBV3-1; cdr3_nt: TGTGCCAGCAGCCAAGTGAGACTAGCGAACACCGGGGAGCTGTTTTTT; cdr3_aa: CASSQVRLANTGELFF
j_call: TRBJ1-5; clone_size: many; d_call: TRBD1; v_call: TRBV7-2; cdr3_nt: TGTGCCAGCAGCGTGGGACAGGGGAGCAATCAGCCCCAGCATTTT; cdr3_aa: CASSVGQGSNQPQHF
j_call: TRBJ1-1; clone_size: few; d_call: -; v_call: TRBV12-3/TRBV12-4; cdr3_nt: TGTGCCAGCAGCCGAACAGGGATCAACACTGAAGCTTTCTTT; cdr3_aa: CASSRTGINTEAFF
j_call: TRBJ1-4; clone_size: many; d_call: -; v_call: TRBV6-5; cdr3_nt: TGTGCCAGCAGTTACTCGCACTTTCAGAATGAAAAACTGTTTTTT; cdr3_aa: CASSYSHFQNEKLFF
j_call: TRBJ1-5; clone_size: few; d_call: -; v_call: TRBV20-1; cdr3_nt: TGCAGTGCTAGCCCTCAGGGATCCGGGAACGGACAGCCCCAGCATTTT; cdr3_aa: CSASPQGSGNGQPQHF